Listed here are 20 T cell receptor beta chains from one sample, sequenced in a study of blood T cell repertoires in COVID-19. Clones were read by immunoSEQ multiplex PCR, and TCRdb kept only the in-frame ones, dropping some. The sample has about 70,000 clones, roughly four fifths seen once. Sequencing input: peripheral blood. Every receptor here comes from a young man with COVID-19, enrolled during active disease.

The V call is TRBV4-2, the J call TRBJ2-2; 12 positions match TRBD2. V lost 0 bases and J lost 8; bases outside the gene matches: 4. From germline, CDR1 is LGHNA and CDR2 YNFKEQ. This CDR3 region has 16 residues. The CDR3 protein is CASSQEPSGRVGELFF. DNA of the CDR3: TGTGCCAGCAGCCAAGAACCTAGCGGGAGGGTGGGGGAGCTGTTTTTT.

V and J are TRBV29-1 and TRBJ2-1; D is perhaps TRBD2 (6 bases). V was cut by 4 bases and J by 4 bases, with 14 bases left in between. This CDR3 is built from 14 residues. Germline V CDR1 and CDR2: SQVTM, ANQGSEA. CDR3 nucleotide sequence: TGCAGCGTTGGGATAGCGGACCGATACAATGAGCAGTTCTTC. Its protein product is CSVGIADRYNEQFF.

This clone was seen a handful of times. The V call is TRBV28, the J call TRBJ1-1; D ambiguous. The V and J ends lost 5 bases and 10 bases respectively, with 14 bases between them. The germline V gene has CDR1 MDHEN and CDR2 SYDVKM. The CDR3 runs to 12 residues. CDR3 residues: CASSPLLRGAFF. The DNA of the CDR3 is TGTGCCAGCAGTCCTCTCTTGAGAGGAGCTTTCTTT.

The V and J genes are TRBV6-2 or TRBV6-3 and TRBJ2-5; 7 bases are shared with TRBD1. This CDR3 contains 14 residues. Per the germline V gene, CDR1 is MNHEY and CDR2 is SVGEGT. The J segment lost 1 base and the V segment lost 2 bases, leaving 1 base of the junction unmatched. This chain's CDR3 is CASSYGTAQETQYF. The CDR3 DNA reads as TGTGCCAGCAGTTACGGGACAGCCCAAGAGACCCAGTACTTC.

The chain couples TRBV7-8 to TRBJ1-5; no reliable D call. V dropped 5 bases and J dropped 7 bases, with 12 bases sitting between them. CDR3 length equals 13 residues. Germline V CDR1 and CDR2: SGHVS, FQNEAQ. The CDR3 loop is CASSPSPGQPQHF. CDR3 DNA: TGTGCCAGCAGCCCCAGTCCCGGGCAGCCCCAGCATTTT.

The chain links TRBV5-4 to TRBJ1-1; 8 nucleotides match TRBD1. V trimming: 4 bases; J trimming: 3 bases; junction bases outside the gene matches: 8. This CDR3 has 15 amino acids. Germline assignment: CDR1 SGHNT and CDR2 YYREEE (reference sequence). CDR3: CASSGQGLGDTEAFF. The CDR3 DNA reads TGTGCCAGCAGCGGACAGGGCCTGGGAGACACTGAAGCTTTCTTT.

The rearrangement uses TRBV7-2 and TRBJ2-1; weak D call: TRBD2 (6 bases). With 0 bases removed from V and 12 bases from J, the gap between germline ends came to 15 bases. This CDR3 contains 14 residues. Germline CDR1 SGHTA, CDR2 FQGNSA. The CDR3 bases are TGTGCCAGCAGCTTAGCGAGGACTACAGATGGGCAGTTCTTC. Encoded protein: CASSLARTTDGQFF.

The genes are TRBV10-1 and TRBJ2-3; D may be TRBD2 (5 bases). This CDR3 comprises 14 residues. The V and J ends lost 4 bases and 0 bases respectively, with 8 bases between them. Germline V gene lookup returns CDR1 WNHNN and CDR2 SYGVQD (reference sequence). The CDR3, as DNA: TGCGCCAGCAGTGCGCGGGCTAGCACAGATACGCAGTATTTT. Its translation is CASSARASTDTQYF.

The chain uses TRBV11-2 and TRBJ1-3; D is ambiguous. Germline CDR1 SGHAT, CDR2 FQNNGV. Trimming pared 2 bases from V and 0 bases from J, leaving 11 bases between. The CDR3 has 16 residues. CDR3 protein: CASSLTDFNSGNTIYF. CDR3 coding DNA: TGTGCCAGCAGCTTAACCGACTTCAACTCTGGAAACACCATATATTTT.

The V gene is TRBV27, the J gene TRBJ1-5, with unresolved D. V was clipped by 0 bases and J by 11 bases, with 11 bases between them. CDR1 is MNHEY, CDR2 SMNVEV, per germline (reference sequence). The CDR3 is 13 residues long. In DNA form, the CDR3 reads TGTGCCAGCAGTTTATCTCGGACGAGGGCCCAGCATTTT. Protein: CASSLSRTRAQHF.

V gene TRBV6-5 combines with J gene TRBJ2-1, with D maybe TRBD1 (6 bases). This CDR3 has 14 amino acids. The V gene lost 5 bases and the J gene lost 4 bases, with 12 bases spanning the gap. Germline values: CDR1 MNHEY, CDR2 SVGAGI. The CDR3: CASSRNRAYNEQFF. DNA of the CDR3: TGTGCCAGCAGTCGTAACAGGGCTTACAATGAGCAGTTCTTC.

V usage is TRBV3-1 (or the pseudogene TRBV3-2) and J usage is TRBJ2-2; maybe TRBD2 (7 bases). V was pared by 4 bases and J by 4 bases, with 16 bases between. This CDR3 is built from 16 residues. CDR1 is LGHDT and CDR2 is YNNKEL in the germline V gene (reference sequence). CDR3 sequence (DNA): TGTGCCAGCAGCCCCCGACGGGGGGCAAGCACCGGGGAGCTGTTTTTT. Translation: CASSPRRGASTGELFF.

The J gene is TRBJ2-5, the V gene TRBV4-1; 10 bases are a match to TRBD2. Looked up from germline, CDR1 is MGHRA and CDR2 is YSYEKL. This CDR3 comprises 16 residues. V lost 4 bases and J lost 4; bases outside the gene matches: 9. CDR3: CASSPTYSGRSETQYF. The CDR3 coding sequence is TGCGCCAGCAGCCCCACATATAGCGGGAGGTCAGAGACCCAGTACTTC.

The chain combines TRBV28 with TRBJ2-5; D perhaps matches TRBD1 (8 bases). V gave up 6 bases and J gave up 0 bases, with 17 bases separating them. This CDR3 is built from 16 residues. Germline CDR1 and CDR2: MDHEN and SYDVKM. In DNA form, the CDR3 reads TGTGCCAGCAGATCCGACAGGGGACTACACCAAGAGACCCAGTACTTC. It is translated as CASRSDRGLHQETQYF.

This chain uses TRBV19 with TRBJ1-2; 7 positions match TRBD1. V lost 5 bases to trimming and J lost 3 bases; unmatched junction nucleotides: 3. The CDR3 runs to 13 residues. In germline, CDR1 is LNHDA, CDR2 SQIVND (reference sequence). CDR3 DNA sequence: TGTGCCAGTAGTTTTACAGGGGACTATGGCTACACCTTC. Its translation: CASSFTGDYGYTF.

In its sample, this clone is medium-sized. The rearrangement links TRBV6-4 to TRBJ2-3; 10 positions match TRBD1. The ends lost 2 bases at V and 1 base at J; junction bases unmatched: 0. CDR1 is MRHNA and CDR2 is SNTAGT in the germline V gene. The CDR3 runs to 15 residues. CDR3: CASSDGTGGTDTQYF. Here the CDR3 DNA reads TGTGCCAGCAGTGACGGGACAGGGGGCACAGATACGCAGTATTTT.

The CDR3 region is CASRGLARNNEQFF. The CDR3 bases are TGTGCCAGCAGGGGACTAGCGCGAAACAATGAGCAGTTCTTC. V gene TRBV2 combines with J gene TRBJ2-1; 10 positions agree with TRBD2. CDR1 is SNHLY and CDR2 is FYNNEI in the germline V gene. V shed 6 bases and J 5 bases; nucleotides not matched to a gene: 4. CDR3 length: 14 amino acids.

V is TRBV5-4 and J is TRBJ2-3; D call uncertain. CDR3 length: 14 amino acids. The germline CDR1 and CDR2 sequences are SGHNT and YYREEE (reference sequence). The V end was cut by 1 base, the J end by 0 bases, with 6 bases between. CDR3 residues: CASSLISSTDTQYF. The CDR3 nucleotides are TGTGCCAGCAGCTTGATATCTAGCACAGATACGCAGTATTTT.

The J gene is TRBJ2-7, the V gene TRBV18, with 12 bases aligning to TRBD2. The germline V gene has CDR1 KGHSH and CDR2 LQKENI. The CDR3 is made up of 17 amino acids. V dropped 3 bases and J dropped 3; count of bases not matched to a gene: 9. The CDR3 DNA is TGTGCCAGCTCACCGACTAGCGGGAGAATCGGTCTCTACGAGCAGTACTTC. Translating gives CASSPTSGRIGLYEQYF.

The chain is built from TRBV28 and TRBJ1-2, with D tentatively TRBD1 (5 bases). The CDR3 runs 12 residues. V was cut by 7 bases and J by 9 bases, with 15 bases left in between. CDR1 MDHEN and CDR2 SYDVKM come from the germline V gene. CDR3 loop: CASTAGPARYTF. CDR3 bases: TGTGCCAGCACCGCGGGGCCGGCTCGCTACACCTTC.